Each of the 24 T cell receptor beta chains below was sequenced from the same sample in a study of human T cells and chemical hapten exposure. Noted time point: pre-sensitization, week 0. The treatment denotes: therapeutic diphenylcyclopropenone sensitization with weekly scalp DPC. TCRdb passed the RACE reads through MiXCR, listing each CDR3 protein once. The sample contains 200,000 to 300,000 distinct CDR3 sequences, 7.5% to 9% of which appear only once. Sample: whole blood, taken in connection with sensitization to the hapten diphenylcyclopropenone (DPC). These receptors all stem from a woman aged 40 to 50 with alopecia areata. Some clones in this sample may be carry-over from other donors' samples.

Many counts were recorded for this clonotype. The V call is TRBV3-1, the J call TRBJ1-1; D gene unclear. Germline lookup yields CDR1 LGHDT and CDR2 YNNKEL (reference sequence). Deletions cut 0 bases from V and 7 bases from J, with 12 bases between. CDR3 length: 14 residues. Here the CDR3 DNA reads TGTGCCAGCAGCCAAGATGGAGGGCCGGGTGAAGCTTTCTTT. Its protein product is CASSQDGGPGEAFF. Drawing the rest from reference TRBV3-1 and TRBJ1-1, the complete variable domain is DTAVSQTPKYLVTQMGNDKSIKCEQNLGHDTMYWYKQDSKKFLKIMFSYNNKELIINETVPNRFSPKSPDKAHLNLHINSLELGDSAVYFCASSQDGGPGEAFFGQGTRLTVV.

The V gene is TRBV20-1, the J gene TRBJ1-2; D might be TRBD1 (6 bases). Trimming cost V 1 base and J 2 bases, with 23 bases left between them. CDR1 and CDR2 (germline): DFQATT, SNEGSKA (reference sequence). This CDR3 comprises 18 residues. CDR3 sequence (DNA): TGCAGTGCTAGAGTTTGGGCTGTACCGGGACATGAGAACTATGGCTACACCTTC. It yields the protein CSARVWAVPGHENYGYTF.

The sample holds a few counts of this clonotype. CDR3 DNA sequence: TGTGCCAGCAGTTTCAGGGACAGGTTAAACATTCAGTACTTC. Translation: CASSFRDRLNIQYF. V is TRBV27 and J is TRBJ2-4; 8 bases map to TRBD1. The CDR3 is made up of 14 amino acids. Per germline, CDR1 MNHEY and CDR2 SMNVEV (reference sequence). V trimming: 3 bases; J trimming: 6 bases; junction bases outside the gene matches: 4.

Only a few counts were recorded for this clonotype. The V gene is TRBV7-8, the J gene TRBJ2-2; tentatively, D is TRBD1 or TRBD2 (6 bases each). This CDR3 comprises 17 residues. Per germline, CDR1 SGHVS and CDR2 FQNEAQ. Trimming removed 4 bases from V and 2 bases from J, with 17 bases in between. The CDR3 region has the DNA TGTGCCAGCAGCTGGGGGCAGGGACTCGCCAACACCGGGGAGCTGTTTTTT. Protein product: CASSWGQGLANTGELFF. Together with reference TRBV7-8 and TRBJ2-2, the CDR3 gives the full variable domain: GAGVSQSPRYKVAKRGQDVALRCDPISGHVSLFWYQQALGQGPEFLTYFQNEAQLDKSGLPSDRFFAERPEGSVSTLKIQRTQQEDSAVYLCASSWGQGLANTGELFFGEGSRLTVL.

V usage is TRBV6-2 or TRBV6-3 and J usage is TRBJ2-1, with TRBD2 matching 10 bases. V gave up 4 bases and J gave up 6 bases; unmatched junction bases: 9. The CDR3 length is 16 residues. CDR1 MNHEY and CDR2 SVGEGT come from the germline V gene. DNA for the CDR3: TGTGCCAGCAGTTCGGAGGTCCTAGCGGGAGTCAATGAGCAGTTCTTC. This sequence encodes CASSSEVLAGVNEQFF.

This rearrangement joins TRBV6-5 to TRBJ2-1; 8 bases fit TRBD2. Per germline, CDR1 MNHEY and CDR2 SVGAGI. The ends lost 0 bases at V and 10 bases at J; junction bases unmatched: 14. The CDR3 length is 17 residues. Here the CDR3 reads CASSYSIYPAGGREQFF. The CDR3 DNA is TGTGCCAGCAGTTACTCGATTTACCCGGCGGGAGGTCGGGAGCAGTTCTTC.

This clonotype was recorded a few times. The junction differs from germline at one of its ends, possibly a read error. This chain connects TRBV6-1 to TRBJ1-4, with 8 bases fitting TRBD1. CDR3 length: 12 residues. Germline assignment: CDR1 MNHNS and CDR2 SASEGT. The CDR3: CASSTPGDRPAF. CDR3 sequence (DNA): TGTGCCAGCAGTACCCCGGGGGACAGGCCGGCTTTT.

This clonotype was seen many times. The chain carries TRBV5-5 and TRBJ2-3, with TRBD1 matching 11 bases. CDR1 SGHKS and CDR2 YYEKEE come from the germline V gene (reference sequence). The CDR3 is 16 amino acids. J lost 0 bases, V lost 3 bases, and 3 bases had no gene match. CDR3 region: CASSWGQGVSTDTQYF. The CDR3 DNA reads as TGTGCCAGCAGCTGGGGACAGGGGGTCAGCACAGATACGCAGTATTTT.

The chain recombines TRBV12-3 or TRBV12-4 with TRBJ2-5; 11 bases match TRBD2. The CDR3 loop spans 16 amino acids. After removal of 5 bases from V and 5 bases from J, the junction contained 10 bases not matched to a gene. CDR3 sequence reads: CASSLSSGRRAETQYF. Here the CDR3 DNA reads TGTGCCAGCAGTCTCTCTAGCGGGAGGAGGGCCGAGACCCAGTACTTC.

The V and J genes are TRBV20-1 and TRBJ2-3; D is possibly TRBD2 (5 bases). The CDR3 extends over 15 amino acids. Germline V gene lookup returns CDR1 DFQATT and CDR2 SNEGSKA (reference sequence). The germline V and J ends were trimmed by 0 bases and 1 base, with 11 bases remaining between them. The CDR3 DNA is TGCAGTGCTAGAGATGGTGGTAGCGGCACAGATACGCAGTATTTT. This encodes CSARDGGSGTDTQYF.

This clonotype was seen at least ten times. The gene calls are TRBV6-1 and TRBJ2-3, with TRBD2 identical over 11 bases. The CDR3 sequence is 16 residues long. V lost 2 bases to trimming and J lost 2 bases; unmatched junction nucleotides: 3. Germline CDR1 is MNHNS and CDR2 is SASEGT. The CDR3 DNA is TGTGCCAGCAGTGAACGGACTAGCGGGCTCACAGATACGCAGTATTTT. Its translation is CASSERTSGLTDTQYF.

This chain uses TRBV29-1 with TRBJ2-7; 9 bases agree with TRBD1. CDR1 and CDR2 from the germline V gene are SQVTM and ANQGSEA. The CDR3 sequence is 13 residues long. V shed 7 bases and J 6 bases; nucleotides not matched to a gene: 10. CDR3 nucleotide sequence: TGCAGCGGGGGGACAGGGCCGATGCTCGAGCAGTACTTC. Translated, it gives CSGGTGPMLEQYF.

The table lists this clonotype with many counts. This chain connects TRBV7-2 to TRBJ2-5; TRBD2 matches 9 bases. The V segment lost 0 bases and the J segment 4 bases; nucleotides outside the gene matches: 9. Per the germline V gene, CDR1 is SGHTA and CDR2 is FQGNSA. This CDR3 contains 17 residues. Here the CDR3 DNA reads TGTGCCAGCAGCTTAGCTAAGCTAGCGGGATGGGGAGAGACCCAGTACTTC. Amino acids: CASSLAKLAGWGETQYF.

This clonotype was detected many times. The gene calls are TRBV6-5 and TRBJ1-5; no clear D. This CDR3 is 13 amino acids long. Germline CDR1 is MNHEY and CDR2 is SVGAGI. With 2 bases removed from V and 5 bases from J, the gap between germline ends came to 7 bases. The CDR3 sequence is CASSYDLDQPQHF. For the CDR3, the DNA is TGTGCCAGCAGTTACGACCTGGATCAGCCCCAGCATTTT.

This clonotype was seen many times. One end of the junction is discordant with germline, which a read error may explain. This chain links TRBV20-1 with TRBJ1-1, with 7 bases lining up with TRBD1. The CDR3 extends over 14 amino acids. Germline-derived CDR1 and CDR2 are DFQATT and SNEGSKA (reference sequence). This chain's CDR3 is CSAREPGGNTEAFF. CDR3 coding DNA: TGCAGTGCGAGAGAACCAGGGGGAAACACTGAAGCTTTCTTT.

The J gene is TRBJ2-5, the V gene TRBV7-2, with 7 bases that match TRBD2. Germline-derived CDR1 and CDR2 are SGHTA and FQGNSA. This CDR3 comprises 17 residues. The trim removed 6 bases at V and 5 bases at J, leaving 18 bases unmatched. The CDR3: CASSFGAGDPTLETQYF. CDR3 DNA sequence: TGTGCCAGCAGTTTCGGTGCGGGGGACCCAACCTTGGAGACCCAGTACTTC.

This clonotype has more than one count but fewer than ten. This chain connects TRBV9 to TRBJ1-3, with D perhaps TRBD1 (5 bases). V was shortened by 4 bases and J by 0 bases, with 11 bases between the two germline ends. Germline V gene sequence: CDR1 SGDLS, CDR2 YYNGEE. The CDR3 runs 15 residues. For the CDR3, the DNA is TGTGCCAGCAGCCCGGGGACCCGCTCTGGAAACACCATATATTTT. As protein: CASSPGTRSGNTIYF.

This clonotype was seen at least ten times. The rearrangement uses TRBV20-1 and TRBJ2-1, with 14 bases identical to TRBD2. Per germline, CDR1 DFQATT and CDR2 SNEGSKA (reference sequence). The CDR3 runs 19 residues. Trimming took 1 base from V and 7 from J; bases not matched to a gene: 15. The CDR3 protein is CSARVRGVLGLAGVNEQFF. CDR3 nucleotides: TGCAGTGCTAGAGTCCGGGGCGTGTTGGGACTAGCGGGAGTAAATGAGCAGTTCTTC.

In its sample, this clonotype was seen a few times. The V and J genes are TRBV3-1 and TRBJ1-2; no reliable D call. This CDR3 region has 14 residues. V was trimmed by 4 bases and J by 7 bases, leaving 16 bases between them. CDR1 and CDR2 (germline): LGHDT, YNNKEL (reference sequence). The CDR3 nucleotides are TGTGCCAGCAGCCCCGGGGTAGGCGGGAGTGGCTACACCTTC. It yields the protein CASSPGVGGSGYTF.

This clonotype was seen repeatedly, ten times or more. The J gene is TRBJ1-1, the V gene TRBV24-1; the match to TRBD1 covers 8 bases. CDR1 is KGHDR, CDR2 SFDVKD, per germline. This CDR3 contains 13 residues. The J segment lost 6 bases and the V segment lost 5 bases, leaving 4 bases of the junction unmatched. The CDR3 here is CATSGQGSAEAFF. DNA for the CDR3: TGTGCCACCAGTGGACAGGGGTCTGCTGAAGCTTTCTTT.

This clonotype has more than one count but fewer than ten. The chain has TRBV7-8 and TRBJ1-1; weak D call: TRBD1 (6 bases). The CDR3 is 14 amino acids. V lost 5 bases and J 3 bases, leaving 13 bases between the germline ends. Germline loops: CDR1 SGHVS, CDR2 FQNEAQ. This chain's CDR3 is CASSPGQPHTEAFF. The CDR3 DNA is TGTGCCAGCAGCCCAGGACAGCCACACACTGAAGCTTTCTTT.

The rearrangement uses TRBV3-1 and TRBJ2-3, with a weak D call TRBD2 (6 bases). Trimming cost V 6 bases and J 4 bases, with 17 bases left between them. Germline values: CDR1 LGHDT, CDR2 YNNKEL (reference sequence). This CDR3 has 15 residues. CDR3 amino acids: CASSSKTSRPDTQYF. In DNA, the CDR3 is TGTGCCAGCAGTTCGAAGACTAGTCGCCCAGATACGCAGTATTTT.

The chain carries TRBV5-1 and TRBJ1-6, with D tentatively TRBD1 (6 bases). V gave up 2 bases and J gave up 3 bases, with 9 bases separating them. The CDR3 has 15 residues. The germline gives CDR1 SGHRS, CDR2 YFSETQ. CDR3 sequence: CASSLSGVYNSPLHF. As DNA, the CDR3 is TGCGCCAGCAGCTTATCAGGGGTCTATAATTCACCCCTCCACTTT.

This clonotype was detected only a few times. The chain joins TRBV9 to TRBJ2-3; D is possibly TRBD2 (6 bases). The V gene's germline CDR1 is SGDLS and CDR2 YYNGEE. CDR3 size: 15 residues. Trimming stripped 4 bases from V and 2 bases from J, with 14 bases between. The CDR3 bases are TGTGCCAGCAGCCCATTTGGCGGGGACACAGATACGCAGTATTTT. Amino acids: CASSPFGGDTDTQYF.